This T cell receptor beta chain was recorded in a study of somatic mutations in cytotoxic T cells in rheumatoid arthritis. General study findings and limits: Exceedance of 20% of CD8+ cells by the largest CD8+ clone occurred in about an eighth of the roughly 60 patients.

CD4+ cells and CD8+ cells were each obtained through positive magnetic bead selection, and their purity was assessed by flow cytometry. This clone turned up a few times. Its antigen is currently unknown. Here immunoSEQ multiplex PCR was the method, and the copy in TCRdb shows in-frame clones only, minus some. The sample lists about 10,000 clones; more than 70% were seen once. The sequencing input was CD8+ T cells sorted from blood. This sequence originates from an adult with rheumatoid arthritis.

CDR3: CATLSGGYEQYF. CDR3 bases: TGTGCCACCCTGTCCGGGGGCTACGAGCAGTACTTC. The rearrangement joins TRBV19 to TRBJ2-7, with D possibly being TRBD2 (6 bases). The CDR3 consists of 12 residues. Germline CDR1 and CDR2: LNHDA and SQIVND (reference sequence). V lost 10 bases, J lost 3 bases, and 13 bases lay in between. Filled out from reference TRBV19 and TRBJ2-7, the complete variable domain reads DGGITQSPKYLFRKEGQNVTLSCEQNLNHDAMYWYRQDPGQGLRLIYYSQIVNDFQKGDIAEGYSVSREKKESFPLTVTSAQKNPTAFYLCATLSGGYEQYFGPGTRLTVT.